The 30 T cell receptor beta chains below all came from one sample that was sequenced in a study of T cells after yellow fever vaccination. MiXCR, run by TCRdb on the 5' RACE reads, gives a single entry per CDR3 protein. The sample has approximately 550,000 distinct CDR3 sequences; 15% to 20% are singletons. Material: PBMCs, obtained 15 days after the yellow fever booster vaccination. Receptor source: a man aged 25-45 years who received the YFV17D yellow fever vaccine.

The V call is TRBV5-1, the J call TRBJ2-1; D possibly uses TRBD1 or TRBD2 (6 bases each). Trimming removed 4 bases from V and 9 bases from J, with 11 bases in between. This CDR3 region has 12 residues. The V gene's germline CDR1 is SGHRS and CDR2 YFSETQ. The CDR3 DNA reads as TGCGCCAGCAGCAAAGGGGGGAGTGAGCAGTTCTTC. Translation gives CASSKGGSEQFF.

This clonotype showed up just a few times. CDR3 amino acids: CASSTGRTSGMEEQFF. The DNA of the CDR3 is TGTGCCAGCAGTACAGGTCGGACTAGCGGGATGGAAGAGCAGTTCTTC. This chain links TRBV6-2 or TRBV6-3 with TRBJ2-1; TRBD2 agrees at 12 bases. V was pared by 5 bases and J by 10 bases, with 12 bases of the junction left unmatched. The CDR3 runs 16 residues. Germline loops: CDR1 MNHEY, CDR2 SVGEGT.

This clonotype was counted between two and nine times. V and J are TRBV5-1 and TRBJ1-1, with D tentatively TRBD1 (5 bases). Germline CDR1 SGHRS, CDR2 YFSETQ. This CDR3 has 13 amino acids. Between the trimmed V and J ends, which lost 4 bases and 7 bases, there was a span of 14 bases. The CDR3 nucleotides read TGCGCCAGCAGCGAGACGGGGGAATTTGAAGCTTTCTTT. This sequence encodes CASSETGEFEAFF. Drawing the rest from reference TRBV5-1 and TRBJ1-1, the complete variable domain is KAGVTQTPRYLIKTRGQQVTLSCSPISGHRSVSWYQQTPGQGLQFLFEYFSETQRNKGNFPGRFSGRQFSNSRSEMNVSTLELGDSALYLCASSETGEFEAFFGQGTRLTVV.

In its sample, this clonotype was seen many times. The gene calls are TRBV7-8 and TRBJ2-5, with a possible D match to TRBD1 (6 bases). Germline lookup yields CDR1 SGHVS and CDR2 FQNEAQ. The CDR3 runs to 14 residues. The ends were cut back, 5 bases at V and 1 base at J, with 11 bases in the middle. CDR3 loop: CASSQQGRQETQYF. CDR3 DNA: TGTGCCAGCAGCCAACAGGGCCGCCAAGAGACCCAGTACTTC.

This clonotype was counted a few times. V usage is TRBV20-1 and J usage is TRBJ2-7; a possible D gene is TRBD1 (6 bases). The germline V and J ends were trimmed by 6 bases and 3 bases, with 9 bases remaining between them. The germline V gene encodes CDR1 DFQATT and CDR2 SNEGSKA (reference sequence). The CDR3 consists of 11 residues. In DNA, the CDR3 is TGCAGTGCAGACAGGAACTACGAGCAGTACTTC. This translates into CSADRNYEQYF.

This clonotype was observed a handful of times. The V and J genes are TRBV29-1 and TRBJ2-7; maybe TRBD2 (6 bases). The CDR3 length is 13 residues. V lost 5 bases and J 1 base, leaving 12 bases between the germline ends. Germline V lookup: CDR1 SQVTM, CDR2 ANQGSEA. The DNA for the CDR3 is TGCAGCGTTCGGGAGAACTTTTCCTACGAGCAGTACTTC. It specifies CSVRENFSYEQYF.

The genes are TRBV20-1 and TRBJ2-3; 7 bases match TRBD2. V lost 5 bases to trimming and J lost 0 bases; unmatched junction nucleotides: 14. The germline V gene has CDR1 DFQATT and CDR2 SNEGSKA (reference sequence). This CDR3 region has 17 residues. CDR3 DNA sequence: TGCAGTGCTCCACCCCGACGGGCTAGCGGCAGCACAGATACGCAGTATTTT. Translating gives CSAPPRRASGSTDTQYF.

The DNA of the CDR3 is TGTGCCAGCAGCCAAAAAACAGGGAAATCAGTCACCGGGGAGCTGTTTTTT. It translates to CASSQKTGKSVTGELFF. The rearrangement uses TRBV4-2 and TRBJ2-2; TRBD1 might be the D (6 bases). The ends were cut back, 2 bases at V and 4 bases at J, with 17 bases in the middle. Per germline, CDR1 LGHNA and CDR2 YNFKEQ. This CDR3 has 17 residues.

The chain combines TRBV30 with TRBJ2-7; D is unclear. The CDR3 length is 12 residues. Between the trimmed V and J ends, which lost 3 bases and 4 bases, there was a span of 10 bases. From germline, CDR1 is GTSNPN and CDR2 SVGIG (reference sequence). CDR3 nucleotides: TGTGCCTGGAGCAGAAAACTTTACGAGCAGTACTTC. Translation gives CAWSRKLYEQYF.

This rearrangement joins TRBV7-9 to TRBJ2-7; 9 nucleotides align to TRBD2. Germline loops: CDR1 SEHNR, CDR2 FQNEAQ (reference sequence). The CDR3 loop spans 13 amino acids. Trimming cost V 5 bases and J 9 bases; bases outside gene matches: 8. The CDR3 DNA reads TGTGCCAGCAGCCGGTCTAGCGGGACAGTGCAGTACTTC. Translated: CASSRSSGTVQYF.

The CDR3 DNA is TGTGCCAGCAGTTACACCTCAAATCAGCCCCAGCATTTT. Amino acid sequence: CASSYTSNQPQHF. The chain is built from TRBV6-5 and TRBJ1-5; D is unclear. The germline V gene has CDR1 MNHEY and CDR2 SVGAGI. CDR3 size: 13 residues. Trimming took 2 bases from V and 4 from J, leaving 6 bases between them.

The V call is TRBV7-2, the J call TRBJ1-4; D is uncertain. Trimming stripped 11 bases from V and 0 bases from J, with 10 bases between. This CDR3 is built from 13 residues. Germline-derived CDR1 and CDR2 are SGHTA and FQGNSA. The CDR3 DNA is TGTGCCTCCTCCTGGGCAACTAATGAAAAACTGTTTTTT. The encoded protein is CASSWATNEKLFF.

The chain recombines TRBV5-1 with TRBJ2-3; 8 nucleotides match TRBD1. V dropped 4 bases and J dropped 4; count of bases not matched to a gene: 5. In germline, CDR1 is SGHRS, CDR2 YFSETQ. CDR3 length: 14 residues. The CDR3 DNA follows: TGCGCCAGCAGCGAGGGACAGGTTTCAGATACGCAGTATTTT. Residues: CASSEGQVSDTQYF.

This clonotype was counted a few times. V usage is TRBV12-3 or TRBV12-4 and J usage is TRBJ2-5; D gene ambiguous. V gave up 3 bases and J gave up 5 bases, with 13 bases separating them. The CDR3 contains 14 residues. CDR3 in DNA: TGTGCCAGCAGTTTTACGGTAGGAGAGGAGACCCAGTACTTC. Translation gives CASSFTVGEETQYF.

This clonotype was counted between two and nine times. The chain combines TRBV4-3 with TRBJ2-1, with D possibly matching TRBD1 (7 bases). V lost 2 bases and J 7 bases, leaving 9 bases between the germline ends. The CDR3 runs 13 residues. Germline V gene sequence: CDR1 LGHNA, CDR2 YSLEER. The CDR3 here is CASSQQGGNEQFF. The CDR3 nucleotides read TGCGCCAGCAGCCAACAGGGGGGTAATGAGCAGTTCTTC.

This clonotype was seen more than once but under ten times. The V and J genes are TRBV21-1 and TRBJ1-5. TRBV21-1 is a listed pseudogene. CDR3 length equals 14 residues. The CDR3 loop reads CASSKALRAQPQHF. The CDR3 region has the DNA TGTGCCAGCAGCAAAGCGCTCAGAGCTCAGCCCCAGCATTTT.

The chain couples TRBV20-1 to TRBJ2-5, with 7 bases that match TRBD2. Losses at the gene ends were 0 bases for V and 2 bases for J; bases not matched to a gene: 6. Germline CDR1 and CDR2: DFQATT and SNEGSKA (reference sequence). The CDR3 extends over 15 amino acids. In DNA form, the CDR3 reads TGCAGTGCTAGAGATTTCCAGCGGGAACAAGAGACCCAGTACTTC. Translated, it gives CSARDFQREQETQYF.

This clonotype has a handful of counts. The CDR3 coding sequence is TGTGCCAGCAGCTTTGAGGGGACCAATCAGCCCCAGCATTTT. Its protein is CASSFEGTNQPQHF. The chain couples TRBV7-9 to TRBJ1-5, with a tentative D call TRBD1 (5 bases). Germline V gene data show CDR1 as SEHNR and CDR2 as FQNEAQ (reference sequence). Deletions cut 3 bases from V and 3 bases from J, with 9 bases between. The CDR3 is made up of 14 amino acids.

This clonotype was observed a handful of times. The rearrangement uses TRBV6-2 or TRBV6-3 and TRBJ2-1; TRBD2 matches at 9 bases. Germline lookup yields CDR1 MNHEY and CDR2 SVGEGT. There are 16 residues in the CDR3. J lost 0 bases, V lost 7 bases, and 7 bases had no gene match. The CDR3 protein is CASTEGAGGSYNEQFF. The CDR3 DNA reads TGTGCCAGCACCGAAGGAGCGGGAGGCTCCTACAATGAGCAGTTCTTC.

The V call is TRBV9, the J call TRBJ2-1, with D tentatively TRBD1 (6 bases). The CDR3 contains 17 residues. Germline loops: CDR1 SGDLS, CDR2 YYNGEE. The V end lost 0 bases, the J end lost 0 bases, and 13 bases lay between the germline ends. The CDR3 nucleotides read TGTGCCAGCAGCGTAGTAGGGGGACCCAGCTCCTACAATGAGCAGTTCTTC. Translated, it gives CASSVVGGPSSYNEQFF.

This clonotype was detected ten times or more. The CDR3 bases are TGCGCCAGCAGCCCCCGGGACAGCGGGACCTACGAGCAGTACTTC. Translation: CASSPRDSGTYEQYF. The chain recombines TRBV4-1 with TRBJ2-7; D possibly matches TRBD1 or TRBD2 (7 bases each). Germline-derived CDR1 and CDR2 are MGHRA and YSYEKL. There are 15 residues in the CDR3. Deletions cut 4 bases from V and 2 bases from J, with 15 bases between.

V is TRBV7-3 and J is TRBJ2-5, with D unclear. Deletions cut 4 bases from V and 2 bases from J, with 14 bases between. Germline CDR1 reads SGHTA; CDR2 reads FQGTGA. The CDR3 sequence is 15 residues long. The CDR3 protein is CASSYKPGLQETQYF. In nucleotides, the CDR3 is TGTGCCAGCAGCTATAAACCAGGCCTACAAGAGACCCAGTACTTC.

CDR3 amino acids: CASSQEAAPNTGELFF. CDR3 sequence (DNA): TGCGCCAGCAGCCAAGAGGCTGCCCCGAACACCGGGGAGCTGTTTTTT. The chain links TRBV4-3 to TRBJ2-2; D not certain. V was shortened by 0 bases and J by 0 bases, with 8 bases between the two germline ends. The CDR3 runs to 16 residues. CDR1 and CDR2 (germline): LGHNA, YSLEER.

The chain is built from TRBV20-1 and TRBJ1-1; D might be TRBD1 (6 bases). Germline CDR1 reads DFQATT; CDR2 reads SNEGSKA (reference sequence). The length of the CDR3 is 12 residues. Trimming shortened V by 5 bases and J by 4 bases, and 11 bases separated the two germline ends. The CDR3 DNA reads as TGCAGTGCTGGGGGGCGAGGCACTGAAGCTTTCTTT. It translates to CSAGGRGTEAFF.

The rearrangement joins TRBV28 to TRBJ2-7; 10 bases map to TRBD2. J lost 3 bases, V lost 6 bases, and 5 bases had no gene match. The V gene's germline CDR1 is MDHEN and CDR2 SYDVKM. The CDR3 spans 14 residues. The CDR3, as DNA: TGTGCCAGCAGACCGACTAGCGGGCACTACGAGCAGTACTTC. It yields the protein CASRPTSGHYEQYF.

This clonotype was detected only a few times. The V and J genes are TRBV10-3 and TRBJ2-5, with 10 nucleotides matching TRBD1. The germline CDR1 and CDR2 sequences are ENHRY and SYGVKD. CDR3 length: 15 amino acids. The trim removed 2 bases at V and 1 base at J, leaving 1 base unmatched. CDR3 DNA sequence: TGTGCCATCAGTGAGAGGACAGGGGGCCAAGAGACCCAGTACTTC. It is translated as CAISERTGGQETQYF.

This clonotype was found once. The chain employs TRBV7-9 and TRBJ2-1, with 9 nucleotides matching TRBD2. Trimming took 0 bases from V and 7 from J; bases not matched to a gene: 4. CDR3 length equals 15 residues. The germline V gene encodes CDR1 SEHNR and CDR2 FQNEAQ (reference sequence). The CDR3 DNA follows: TGTGCCAGCAGCTTAGCTTCCAGCGGGAGGAATGAGCAGTTCTTC. Protein sequence: CASSLASSGRNEQFF.

The rearrangement links TRBV4-3 to TRBJ1-2, with D possibly TRBD1 on 6 matching bases. With 0 bases removed from V and 2 bases from J, the gap between germline ends came to 16 bases. Germline CDR1 is LGHNA and CDR2 is YSLEER. This CDR3 is 17 amino acids long. CDR3: CASSQEPLGGPNYGYTF. The CDR3 DNA reads TGCGCCAGCAGCCAAGAACCTCTCGGGGGGCCAAACTATGGCTACACCTTC.

The CDR3 DNA follows: TGTGCCAGCAGCTTAGCCGGGCCAGGCGTGCAGTACTTC. Encoded protein: CASSLAGPGVQYF. This rearrangement joins TRBV7-2 to TRBJ2-7; D remains unclear. Germline assignment: CDR1 SGHTA and CDR2 FQGNSA. The CDR3 has 13 amino acids. V gave up 0 bases and J gave up 9 bases, with 12 bases separating them. Full variable domain (missing parts from reference TRBV7-2 and TRBJ2-7): GAGVSQSPSNKVTEKGKDVELRCDPISGHTALYWYRQSLGQGLEFLIYFQGNSAPDKSGLPSDRFSAERTGGSVSTLTIQRTQQEDSAVYLCASSLAGPGVQYFGPGTRLTVT.

The CDR3 coding sequence is TGCAGTGGGTCTATGTCGGCCCCCTACGAGCAGTACTTC. Protein sequence: CSGSMSAPYEQYF. The chain combines TRBV20-1 with TRBJ2-7; D gene uncertain. Germline CDR1 is DFQATT and CDR2 is SNEGSKA (reference sequence). The CDR3 covers 13 residues. The germline V and J ends were trimmed by 7 bases and 2 bases, with 15 bases remaining between them.